This record concerns one T cell receptor beta chain sequence. This entry is derived from a study of PD-L1 blockade in urothelial cancer. Looking at the study overall: Patients began atezolizumab, 1,200 mg intravenously every 3 weeks, in 2014. Analysis of the blood was performed 3 weeks (second dose) and 6 weeks after treatment start. Blood yielded a median of approximately 140,000 T cells per sample.

Here immunoSEQ multiplex PCR was the method, and the copy in TCRdb shows in-frame clones only, minus some. This table has about 87,000 clones, around 83% appearing once. Indicated time point: pretreatment peripheral blood. The CDR3 sequence is 16 residues long. The germline CDR1 and CDR2 sequences are LNHDA and SQIVND (reference sequence). The V end was cut by 5 bases, the J end by 3 bases, with 14 bases between. The specimen comprised PBMCs, sampled around atezolizumab (anti-PD-L1) treatment. The V gene is TRBV19, the J gene TRBJ2-6; no clear D. This receptor was identified in a man in his sixties with urothelial cancer. CDR3 sequence (DNA): TGTGCCAGTAGTCCCCCCGTTAGGAGTGGGGCCAACGTCCTGACTTTC. Protein sequence: CASSPPVRSGANVLTF.